This T cell receptor beta chain is drawn from a study of radiotherapy plus CTLA-4 blockade in lung cancer. Study in general: For 15% to 20% of patients, objective responses occurred, and approximately 31% had disease control.

The germline gives CDR1 MNHNS, CDR2 SASEGT. Trimming cost V 2 bases and J 9 bases; bases outside gene matches: 11. The CDR3 has 16 amino acids. The study's findings and limits: Expansion in blood of tumor-derived TCR clones was seen after radiotherapy plus ipilimumab. Among reported predictors of response, early blood T cell clone dynamics with interferon-beta performed best.

The method was immunoSEQ multiplex PCR; TCRdb's version includes in-frame clones alone and lacks a portion of them. The table includes 30,000 to 40,000 clones, around 70% detected once. Worth noting for this clone: What it recognizes is unknown.

Focal radiation plus CTLA-4 blockade with ipilimumab was given to patients with chemo-refractory metastatic non-small-cell lung cancer. This sequence joins TRBV6-1 and TRBJ2-1, with 9 bases aligning to TRBD2. Sequenced here: peripheral blood, sampled from a patient treated with radiotherapy plus ipilimumab. The source is a human donor with non-small cell lung cancer whose response to radiotherapy plus ipilimumab could not be evaluated. The CDR3 DNA reads TGTGCCAGCAGTGAACTTGGCGGGAGGGCCTTTGGTGAGCAGTTCTTC. Translating gives CASSELGGRAFGEQFF.